The 17 T cell receptor beta chains below all came from one sample that was sequenced in a study of blood T cell repertoires in COVID-19. Some clones are missing from TCRdb's copy, which holds only in-frame ones; the method was immunoSEQ multiplex PCR. The sample gives 350,000 to 450,000 clones, 89% of which show up once; about 1.6% is in the top ten. Material: peripheral blood. The receptors stem from a woman aged 40 to 50 with COVID-19, enrolled during active disease.

The chain has TRBV28 and TRBJ2-7, with 7 bases matching TRBD1. The germline V gene encodes CDR1 MDHEN and CDR2 SYDVKM. The CDR3 is 14 amino acids. J gave up 2 bases and V 6 bases, and 7 bases lay outside the gene matches. CDR3 amino acids: CASRMGQYTYEQYF. The CDR3 coding sequence is TGTGCCAGCAGGATGGGACAGTATACCTACGAGCAGTACTTC.

The chain employs TRBV5-1 and TRBJ2-7; 11 bases fit TRBD2. This CDR3 has 15 amino acids. The V segment lost 4 bases and the J segment 3 bases; nucleotides outside the gene matches: 6. In germline, CDR1 is SGHRS, CDR2 YFSETQ. DNA for the CDR3: TGCGCCAGCAGCCTCGGGACTAGCGGTTACTACGAGCAGTACTTC. Residues: CASSLGTSGYYEQYF.

CDR3 sequence (DNA): TGTGCCAGCAGTCCCGACAGGGGTGGCACTGAAGCTTTCTTT. Amino acids: CASSPDRGGTEAFF. V usage is TRBV28 and J usage is TRBJ1-1; the match to TRBD1 covers 8 bases. CDR3 size: 14 residues. The V gene end was trimmed by 5 bases and the J gene end by 4 bases; junction bases not matched to a gene: 6. CDR1 is MDHEN, CDR2 SYDVKM, per germline.

The chain combines TRBV29-1 with TRBJ2-7; 7 nucleotides agree with TRBD1. Unmatched junction bases numbered 3, after V lost 4 bases and J lost 0 bases. Germline loops: CDR1 SQVTM, CDR2 ANQGSEA. The CDR3 has 13 residues. CDR3 coding DNA: TGCAGCGTTGGGGGACAGCTCTCCTACGAGCAGTACTTC. Amino acids: CSVGGQLSYEQYF.

The chain employs TRBV6-5 and TRBJ1-2; 7 nucleotides match TRBD1. The length of the CDR3 is 13 residues. Germline V gene data show CDR1 as MNHEY and CDR2 as SVGAGI. J gave up 4 bases and V 6 bases, and 5 bases lay outside the gene matches. The CDR3 DNA follows: TGTGCCAGCAGGGGGGGACAGATCTATGGCTACACCTTC. Translation gives CASRGGQIYGYTF.

The chain's CDR3 is CSASWTPRDTEAFF. In DNA form, the CDR3 reads TGCAGTGCTAGTTGGACGCCGAGGGACACTGAAGCTTTCTTT. The genes are TRBV20-1 and TRBJ1-1; no definite D call. Germline V gene sequence: CDR1 DFQATT, CDR2 SNEGSKA (reference sequence). V dropped 3 bases and J dropped 3 bases, with 14 bases sitting between them. The CDR3 has 14 amino acids.

The chain combines TRBV4-3 with TRBJ2-7, with 7 bases identical to TRBD2. From germline, CDR1 is LGHNA and CDR2 YSLEER. Trimming at V came to 1 base and at J to 5 bases, leaving 14 bases not matched to a gene. The length of the CDR3 is 17 residues. CDR3 region: CASSQGVGRRELDEQYF. CDR3 nucleotides: TGCGCCAGCAGCCAAGGAGTCGGGAGGCGGGAGTTGGACGAGCAGTACTTC.

The chain recombines TRBV11-2 with TRBJ1-5; TRBD1 is a possible D gene (5 bases). With 1 base removed from V and 4 bases from J, the gap between germline ends came to 17 bases. The germline V gene encodes CDR1 SGHAT and CDR2 FQNNGV. The CDR3 loop spans 17 amino acids. Here the CDR3 DNA reads TGTGCCAGCAGCTTAGTACCCGAGGCCGGGGGGAATCAGCCCCAGCATTTT. Translating gives CASSLVPEAGGNQPQHF.

The chain employs TRBV19 and TRBJ2-4, with TRBD2 matching 8 bases. Germline values: CDR1 LNHDA, CDR2 SQIVND (reference sequence). Germline trimming cut 2 bases from V and 0 bases from J; bases unmatched to any gene: 9. This CDR3 spans 18 amino acids. The CDR3 reads CASSILLTSGGAKNIQYF. As DNA, the CDR3 is TGTGCCAGTAGTATATTACTTACCAGCGGGGGAGCCAAAAACATTCAGTACTTC. The full variable domain, rest sourced from reference TRBV19 and TRBJ2-4, is DGGITQSPKYLFRKEGQNVTLSCEQNLNHDAMYWYRQDPGQGLRLIYYSQIVNDFQKGDIAEGYSVSREKKESFPLTVTSAQKNPTAFYLCASSILLTSGGAKNIQYFGAGTRLSVL.

The chain links TRBV27 to TRBJ1-6; TRBD1 might be the D (5 bases). The V and J ends lost 3 bases and 0 bases respectively, with 9 bases between them. Germline CDR1 is MNHEY and CDR2 is SMNVEV (reference sequence). CDR3 length equals 16 residues. The CDR3: CASSFLTASYNSPLHF. CDR3 nucleotide sequence: TGTGCCAGCAGTTTTCTGACAGCCTCCTATAATTCACCCCTCCACTTT.

The chain employs TRBV9 and TRBJ2-2; D not resolved. The germline V gene has CDR1 SGDLS and CDR2 YYNGEE. With 6 bases removed from V and 4 bases from J, the gap between germline ends came to 16 bases. This CDR3 comprises 15 residues. CDR3 sequence: CASTGILGGTGELFF. For the CDR3, the DNA is TGTGCCAGCACCGGAATTCTCGGCGGCACCGGGGAGCTGTTTTTT.

The rearrangement joins TRBV7-3 to TRBJ2-7, with a weak D call TRBD2 (6 bases). V lost 3 bases, J lost 0 bases, and 9 bases lay in between. The germline CDR1 and CDR2 sequences are SGHTA and FQGTGA. The CDR3 has 14 residues. CDR3 in DNA: TGTGCCAGCAGCTTCGACGGGAGCTCCTACGAGCAGTACTTC. Its translation is CASSFDGSSYEQYF. Full variable domain (outside the CDR3, taken from reference TRBV7-3 and TRBJ2-7): GAGVSQTPSNKVTEKGKYVELRCDPISGHTALYWYRQSLGQGPEFLIYFQGTGAADDSGLPNDRFFAVRPEGSVSTLKIQRTERGDSAVYLCASSFDGSSYEQYFGPGTRLTVT.

The chain employs TRBV28 and TRBJ1-1; D gene uncertain. The V end lost 3 bases, the J end lost 1 base, and 9 bases lay between the germline ends. The CDR3 covers 14 residues. Germline assignment: CDR1 MDHEN and CDR2 SYDVKM. CDR3 residues: CASSLGRANTEAFF. The CDR3 DNA follows: TGTGCCAGCAGTTTGGGGAGGGCGAACACTGAAGCTTTCTTT.

The V and J genes are TRBV19 and TRBJ1-4; D not resolved. CDR1 and CDR2 (germline): LNHDA, SQIVND (reference sequence). The CDR3 consists of 12 residues. Trimming took off 7 bases at V and 7 bases at J, with 10 bases between the two ends. The CDR3 DNA reads TGTGCCAGTACGTTGGAGGGTGAAAAACTGTTTTTT. Amino acids: CASTLEGEKLFF.

The J gene is TRBJ1-2, the V gene TRBV20-1; TRBD1 aligns across 8 bases. The V segment lost 7 bases and the J segment 6 bases; nucleotides outside the gene matches: 4. The germline gives CDR1 DFQATT, CDR2 SNEGSKA (reference sequence). This CDR3 contains 11 residues. CDR3 sequence: CSGRQGHGYTF. Here the CDR3 DNA reads TGCAGTGGCCGACAGGGGCATGGCTACACCTTC.

This chain connects TRBV6-5 to TRBJ2-7; TRBD1 is a possible D gene (5 bases). Between the trimmed V and J ends, which lost 8 bases and 2 bases, there was a span of 19 bases. CDR3 size: 15 residues. Per germline, CDR1 MNHEY and CDR2 SVGAGI. In DNA, the CDR3 is TGTGCCAGCCCTTCAGGGTTGTTGGGGACCTACGAGCAGTACTTC. It yields the protein CASPSGLLGTYEQYF.

The rearrangement links TRBV20-1 to TRBJ1-1; 7 positions agree with TRBD1. V lost 3 bases to trimming and J lost 5 bases; unmatched junction nucleotides: 6. Per the germline V gene, CDR1 is DFQATT and CDR2 is SNEGSKA (reference sequence). This CDR3 contains 13 residues. The CDR3: CSASNRGKTEAFF. The CDR3 DNA reads as TGCAGTGCTAGTAACAGGGGCAAAACTGAAGCTTTCTTT.